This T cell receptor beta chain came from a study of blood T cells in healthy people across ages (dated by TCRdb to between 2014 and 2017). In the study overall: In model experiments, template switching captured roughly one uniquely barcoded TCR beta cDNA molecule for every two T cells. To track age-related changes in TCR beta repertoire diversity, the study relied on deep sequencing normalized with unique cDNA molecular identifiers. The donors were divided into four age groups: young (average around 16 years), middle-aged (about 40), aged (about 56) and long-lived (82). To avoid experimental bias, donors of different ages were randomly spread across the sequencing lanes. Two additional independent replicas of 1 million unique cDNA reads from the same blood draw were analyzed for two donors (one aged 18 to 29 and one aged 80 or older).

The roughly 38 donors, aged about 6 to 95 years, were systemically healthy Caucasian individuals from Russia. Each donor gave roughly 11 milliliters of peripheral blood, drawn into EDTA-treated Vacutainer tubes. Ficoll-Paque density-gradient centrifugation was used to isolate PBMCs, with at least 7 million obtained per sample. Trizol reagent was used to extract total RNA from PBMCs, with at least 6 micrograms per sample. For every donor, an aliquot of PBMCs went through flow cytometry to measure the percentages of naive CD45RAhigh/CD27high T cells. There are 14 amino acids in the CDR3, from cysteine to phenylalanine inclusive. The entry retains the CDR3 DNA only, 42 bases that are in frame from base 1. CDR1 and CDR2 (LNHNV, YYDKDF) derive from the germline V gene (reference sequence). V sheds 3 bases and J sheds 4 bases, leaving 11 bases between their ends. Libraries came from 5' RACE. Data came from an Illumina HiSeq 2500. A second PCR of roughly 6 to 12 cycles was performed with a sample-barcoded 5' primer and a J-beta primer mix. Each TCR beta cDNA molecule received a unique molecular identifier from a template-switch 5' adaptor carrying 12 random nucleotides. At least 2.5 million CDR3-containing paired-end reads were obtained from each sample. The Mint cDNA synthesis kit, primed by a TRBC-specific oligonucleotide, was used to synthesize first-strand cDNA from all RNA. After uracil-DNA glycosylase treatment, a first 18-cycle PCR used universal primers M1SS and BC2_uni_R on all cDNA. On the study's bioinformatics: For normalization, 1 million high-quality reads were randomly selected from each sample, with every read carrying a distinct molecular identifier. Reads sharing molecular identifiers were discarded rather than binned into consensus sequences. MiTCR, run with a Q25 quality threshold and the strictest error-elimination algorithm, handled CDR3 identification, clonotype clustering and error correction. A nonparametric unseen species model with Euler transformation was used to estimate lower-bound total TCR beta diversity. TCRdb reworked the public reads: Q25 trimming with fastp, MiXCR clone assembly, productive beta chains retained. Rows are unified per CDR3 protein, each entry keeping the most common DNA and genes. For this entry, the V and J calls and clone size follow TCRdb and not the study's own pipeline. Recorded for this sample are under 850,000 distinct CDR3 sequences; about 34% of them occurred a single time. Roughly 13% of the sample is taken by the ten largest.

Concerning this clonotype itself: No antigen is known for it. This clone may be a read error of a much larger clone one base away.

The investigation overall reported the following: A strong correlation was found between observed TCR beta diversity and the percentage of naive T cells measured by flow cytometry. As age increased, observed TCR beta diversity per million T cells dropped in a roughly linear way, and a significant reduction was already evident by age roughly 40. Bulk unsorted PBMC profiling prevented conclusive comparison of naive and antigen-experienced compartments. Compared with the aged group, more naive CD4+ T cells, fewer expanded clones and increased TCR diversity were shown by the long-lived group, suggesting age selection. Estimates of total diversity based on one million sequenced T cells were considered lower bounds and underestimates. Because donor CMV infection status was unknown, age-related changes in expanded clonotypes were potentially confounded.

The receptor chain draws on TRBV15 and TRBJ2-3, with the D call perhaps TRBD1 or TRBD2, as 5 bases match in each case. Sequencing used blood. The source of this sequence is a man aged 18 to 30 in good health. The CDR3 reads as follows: CATSRRSGPDTQYF. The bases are TGTGCCACCAGCAGGCGGTCGGGGCCAGATACGCAGTATTTT.